A single sample is the source of the 7 T cell receptor beta chains below, sequenced in a study of blood T cell repertoires in COVID-19 (TCRdb year 2020). Library preparation was by the immunoSEQ multiplex PCR assay. TCRdb took over this immuneACCESS table, retaining in-frame rearrangements with V and J assigned. Such tables are incomplete; in checked studies, under half of the missing clones stem from an unresolved V gene, and the remainder is unexplained. The sample yields approximately 270,000 clones; 80% to 90% were counted once. Approximately 1.9% of the sample goes to the ten largest clones. Material: PBMCs or T cells enriched from blood (not recorded which). The receptors were sampled from a woman aged 45 to 65 who had recovered from COVID-19.

The table lists this clone with a few counts. The chain links TRBV3-1 (or the pseudogene TRBV3-2) to TRBJ1-1; D perhaps matches TRBD1 (5 bases). This CDR3 is built from 14 residues. Trimming pared 0 bases from V and 6 bases from J, leaving 11 bases between. Germline CDR1 is LGHDT and CDR2 is YNNKEL (reference sequence). CDR3 residues: CASSQDDRTPEAFF. CDR3 nucleotides: TGTGCCAGCAGCCAAGATGATCGGACACCTGAAGCTTTCTTT.

This chain joins TRBV27 and TRBJ1-5, with D hard to call. Germline V gene sequence: CDR1 MNHEY, CDR2 SMNVEV (reference sequence). The CDR3 totals 14 residues. V lost 6 bases, J lost 6 bases, and 15 bases lay in between. As DNA, the CDR3 is TGTGCCAGCAGGACCTCCCGGGGTGCTCAGCCCCAGCATTTT. This translates into CASRTSRGAQPQHF.

V and J are TRBV9 and TRBJ1-4; D might be TRBD1 (6 bases). CDR1 is SGDLS and CDR2 is YYNGEE in the germline V gene. The CDR3 runs 15 residues. The V and J ends lost 0 bases and 5 bases respectively, with 11 bases between them. The CDR3 nucleotides read TGTGCCAGCAGCGTAGAGGGACACCCGAATGAAAAACTGTTTTTT. Amino acids: CASSVEGHPNEKLFF. Looking up the rest from reference TRBV9 and TRBJ1-4 gives the full variable domain: DSGVTQTPKHLITATGQRVTLRCSPRSGDLSVYWYQQSLDQGLQFLIQYYNGEERAKGNILERFSAQQFPDLHSELNLSSLELGDSALYFCASSVEGHPNEKLFFGSGTQLSVL.

This chain connects TRBV18 to TRBJ1-1; tentative D call: TRBD1 (5 bases). The V end was cut by 4 bases, the J end by 1 base, with 7 bases between. The CDR3 covers 13 residues. The germline gives CDR1 KGHSH, CDR2 LQKENI. CDR3 in amino acids: CASSRDRNTEAFF. The CDR3 DNA reads TGTGCCAGCTCACGAGACAGGAACACTGAAGCTTTCTTT.

The chain joins TRBV19 to TRBJ2-2; TRBD1 agrees at 9 bases. Per the germline V gene, CDR1 is LNHDA and CDR2 is SQIVND (reference sequence). Trimming cost V 7 bases and J 4 bases; bases outside gene matches: 10. The CDR3 runs 16 residues. The CDR3 DNA sequence: TGTGCCAGTATGGATCCGGGACAGGGTGGCACCGGGGAGCTGTTTTTT. This translates into CASMDPGQGGTGELFF.

J is TRBJ2-7 and V is TRBV6-1; maybe TRBD2 (6 bases). Trimming removed 2 bases at V and 3 bases at J, with 14 bases between. This CDR3 is built from 15 residues. The germline V gene encodes CDR1 MNHNS and CDR2 SASEGT. The CDR3 here is CASSERLGDLYEQYF. In DNA form, the CDR3 reads TGTGCCAGCAGTGAACGACTAGGAGACCTCTACGAGCAGTACTTC.

The genes are TRBV5-1 and TRBJ2-5; possible D gene TRBD2, 6 bases. Trimming took off 6 bases at V and 2 bases at J, with 14 bases between the two ends. The CDR3 consists of 14 residues. Germline lookup yields CDR1 SGHRS and CDR2 YFSETQ. The DNA for the CDR3 is TGCGCCAGCACCCTGGGGGGAATTCAAGAGACCCAGTACTTC. It translates to CASTLGGIQETQYF.